This T cell receptor (beta chain) was sequenced for a study of T cells in Graves' hyperthyroidism and ophthalmopathy. The CDR3 covers 13 residues. Trimming removed 6 bases from V and 3 bases from J, with 10 bases in between. Germline CDR1 is SNHLY and CDR2 is FYNNEI. Regarding the study as a whole: Ophthalmopathy was distinguished from stable hyperthyroidism by 13 V-J signatures.

Patients counted as stable if ophthalmopathy did not develop within 18 months. Fresh peripheral blood, 8 to 10 ml, was the source of the PBMCs. RNA transcripts yielded amplified TCR beta CDR3 regions. First-round RT-PCR with HTBI primers amplified the TCR CDR3 region. MiXCR, run by TCRdb on the multiplex PCR reads, gives a single entry per CDR3 protein. The table has 400,000 to 500,000 distinct CDR3 sequences, 14% seen once; the top ten hold over 15%. This clonotype was seen at least ten times. Its specificity is not known. This sequence was found in a woman aged 18-29 years with Graves' hyperthyroidism. The chain combines TRBV2 with TRBJ2-3, with D perhaps TRBD2 (6 bases). Sequenced: blood. The CDR3 spells CASSGTLTDTQYF. The DNA of the CDR3 is TGTGCCAGCAGCGGGACTCTGACAGATACGCAGTATTTT.